A single sample gave rise to the 24 T cell receptor beta chains below, sequenced in a study of blood T cell repertoires in COVID-19. The assay was immunoSEQ multiplex PCR, and TCRdb's table has in-frame clones only and misses some. In the table there are some 240,000 clones, 84% of which are singletons. Sequencing was carried out using peripheral blood. The source of these receptors is a woman in her forties who had recovered from COVID-19.

The rearrangement uses TRBV10-2 and TRBJ2-1; 9 bases are a match to TRBD2. This CDR3 is 16 amino acids long. CDR1 is WSHSY and CDR2 is SAAADI in the germline V gene. J lost 3 bases, V lost 5 bases, and 8 bases had no gene match. The CDR3 loop is CASSIVSGGIYNEQFF. The CDR3, as DNA: TGCGCCAGCAGTATTGTCAGCGGGGGGATCTACAATGAGCAGTTCTTC.

The chain combines TRBV7-9 with TRBJ1-4; 7 bases match TRBD1. From germline, CDR1 is SEHNR and CDR2 FQNEAQ (reference sequence). With 0 bases clipped from V and 8 bases from J, the junction kept 9 bases outside the gene matches. CDR3 length: 16 amino acids. The CDR3 spells CASSLAATGVGEKLFF. CDR3 DNA: TGTGCCAGCAGCTTAGCGGCAACAGGGGTAGGGGAAAAACTGTTTTTT.

The gene calls are TRBV11-3 and TRBJ2-5, with TRBD1 identical over 7 bases. Germline assignment: CDR1 SGHNT and CDR2 YENEEA. This CDR3 comprises 16 residues. The ends lost 5 bases at V and 2 bases at J; junction bases unmatched: 11. CDR3 amino acids: CASSEPWGTAQETQYF. DNA for the CDR3: TGTGCCAGCAGCGAACCTTGGGGGACAGCTCAAGAGACCCAGTACTTC.

V is TRBV6-5 and J is TRBJ1-2, with a tentative D call TRBD1 (6 bases). CDR1 is MNHEY, CDR2 SVGAGI, per germline. V gave up 7 bases and J gave up 4 bases, with 13 bases separating them. This CDR3 contains 13 residues. The CDR3 here is CASISRGIYGYTF. For the CDR3, the DNA is TGTGCCAGCATCAGTAGGGGGATCTATGGCTACACCTTC.

The rearrangement uses TRBV29-1 and TRBJ2-7, with 7 bases aligning to TRBD1. Germline V gives CDR1 SQVTM, CDR2 ANQGSEA. Trimming at V came to 6 bases and at J to 2 bases, leaving 10 bases not matched to a gene. The CDR3 is 14 residues long. Here the CDR3 DNA reads TGCAGCGTGAACGCCGGGACAGTTGCCTACGAGCAGTACTTC. Its translation: CSVNAGTVAYEQYF.

This clone has a single count. The chain's CDR3 is CASRPYPGHRPFF. CDR3 bases: TGTGCCAGCAGGCCTTATCCGGGACACCGACCTTTCTTC. This rearrangement joins TRBV12-3 or TRBV12-4 to TRBJ2-1, with a weak D call TRBD1 (6 bases). V was trimmed by 6 bases and J by 16 bases, leaving 22 bases between them. The CDR3 runs 13 residues.

The genes are TRBV5-1 and TRBJ2-5; 11 nucleotides line up with TRBD2. There are 18 residues in the CDR3. V shed 4 bases, J shed 1 base, and the junction held 12 bases outside the gene matches. CDR1 is SGHRS and CDR2 is YFSETQ in the germline V gene. Here the CDR3 reads CASSMLPTSGALQETQYF. The DNA of the CDR3 is TGCGCCAGCAGCATGCTTCCGACTAGCGGGGCCCTCCAAGAGACCCAGTACTTC. The full variable domain, with the rest looked up from reference TRBV5-1 and TRBJ2-5, is KAGVTQTPRYLIKTRGQQVTLSCSPISGHRSVSWYQQTPGQGLQFLFEYFSETQRNKGNFPGRFSGRQFSNSRSEMNVSTLELGDSALYLCASSMLPTSGALQETQYFGPGTRLLVL.

V usage is TRBV5-1 and J usage is TRBJ1-3; D gene unclear. This CDR3 region has 15 residues. Germline values: CDR1 SGHRS, CDR2 YFSETQ. The germline V and J ends were trimmed by 3 bases and 0 bases, with 10 bases remaining between them. The CDR3 sequence is CASSSDSHSGNTIYF. In DNA form, the CDR3 reads TGCGCCAGCAGCTCGGACTCTCACTCTGGAAACACCATATATTTT.

This rearrangement joins TRBV6-5 to TRBJ1-1, with 7 bases matching TRBD1. V lost 2 bases and J lost 7; bases outside the gene matches: 7. The V gene's germline CDR1 is MNHEY and CDR2 SVGAGI. The CDR3 contains 14 residues. The CDR3: CASSYAGTALEAFF. The CDR3 DNA reads TGTGCCAGCAGTTACGCCGGGACAGCTCTTGAAGCTTTCTTT.

This clone is a singleton in its sample. The chain links TRBV11-3 to TRBJ2-2; possible D gene TRBD1, 7 bases. CDR3 length: 17 amino acids. CDR1 SGHNT and CDR2 YENEEA come from the germline V gene. Trimming cost V 4 bases and J 0 bases, with 15 bases left between them. CDR3 nucleotides: TGTGCCAGCAGCTCCGCCCGCGGGACAGCGAACACCGGGGAGCTGTTTTTT. This gives the protein CASSSARGTANTGELFF.

The chain has TRBV5-1 and TRBJ2-5; D call uncertain. Germline CDR1 reads SGHRS; CDR2 reads YFSETQ. This CDR3 is built from 13 residues. The V and J ends lost 4 bases and 5 bases respectively, with 12 bases between them. In nucleotides, the CDR3 is TGCGCCAGCAGCGGGCTGAACGAGGAGACCCAGTACTTC. Translation: CASSGLNEETQYF.

This clone was observed once. The CDR3: CASSRQGNNYGYTF. The DNA for the CDR3 is TGTGCCAGCAGTCGACAGGGGAACAACTATGGCTACACCTTC. The J gene is TRBJ1-2, the V gene TRBV6-5; 8 positions agree with TRBD1. This CDR3 is 14 amino acids long. V was pared by 5 bases and J by 2 bases, with 4 bases of the junction left unmatched. Germline assignment: CDR1 MNHEY and CDR2 SVGAGI.

This sequence joins TRBV5-4 and TRBJ1-4; 8 nucleotides line up with TRBD1. The CDR3 runs to 16 residues. In germline, CDR1 is SGHNT, CDR2 YYREEE (reference sequence). V trimming: 5 bases; J trimming: 4 bases; junction bases outside the gene matches: 10. The CDR3 loop reads CASSRRTGKDNEKLFF. The CDR3 DNA is TGTGCCAGCAGTAGACGGACAGGGAAAGATAATGAAAAACTGTTTTTT.

Details on this clone: Different DNA sequences within this sample yield the same CDR3. The chain links TRBV7-2 to TRBJ2-5; D remains unclear. This CDR3 has 11 amino acids. V lost 4 bases, J lost 4 bases, and 4 bases lay in between. Germline values: CDR1 SGHTA, CDR2 FQGNSA. CDR3: CASSSLETQYF. The CDR3 DNA sequence: TGTGCCAGCAGCTCACTAGAGACCCAGTACTTC.

This sequence joins TRBV19 and TRBJ1-1; 9 bases align to TRBD1. V lost 10 bases, J lost 4 bases, and 13 bases stayed unmatched. Germline V gene sequence: CDR1 LNHDA, CDR2 SQIVND (reference sequence). This CDR3 comprises 15 residues. The CDR3 DNA sequence: TGTGCCACCGTTACCGGGACAGGGTACCCCACTGAAGCTTTCTTT. It is translated as CATVTGTGYPTEAFF. Combining the CDR3 with reference TRBV19 and TRBJ1-1 gives the whole variable domain DGGITQSPKYLFRKEGQNVTLSCEQNLNHDAMYWYRQDPGQGLRLIYYSQIVNDFQKGDIAEGYSVSREKKESFPLTVTSAQKNPTAFYLCATVTGTGYPTEAFFGQGTRLTVV.

The chain employs TRBV6-5 and TRBJ1-5; 7 bases agree with TRBD1. The germline V gene encodes CDR1 MNHEY and CDR2 SVGAGI. This CDR3 has 14 residues. J was trimmed by 7 bases and V by 4 bases; bases with no gene match: 7. DNA for the CDR3: TGTGCCAGCAGTTCCGCCGACAGGGACCAGCCCCAGCATTTT. Translation gives CASSSADRDQPQHF.

This clone was detected a few times. The chain is built from TRBV3-1 (or the pseudogene TRBV3-2) and TRBJ2-7; D is ambiguous. Germline CDR1 and CDR2: LGHDT and YNNKEL (reference sequence). Between the trimmed V and J ends, which lost 4 bases and 6 bases, there was a span of 16 bases. The CDR3 consists of 14 residues. The CDR3 reads CASSLGPPTSEQYF. The DNA of the CDR3 is TGTGCCAGCAGCCTTGGGCCCCCTACGAGCGAGCAGTACTTC.

V usage is TRBV4-1 and J usage is TRBJ1-5; D not resolved. The CDR3 consists of 15 residues. Between the trimmed V and J ends, which lost 1 base and 4 bases, there was a span of 11 bases. CDR1 and CDR2 from the germline V gene are MGHRA and YSYEKL. CDR3: CASSQGWGGNQPQHF. For the CDR3, the DNA is TGCGCCAGCAGCCAAGGGTGGGGAGGTAATCAGCCCCAGCATTTT.

The CDR3 bases are TGTGCCTGGAGTGTATGGCTAGCGGGGGTGGAGACCCAGTACTTC. This translates into CAWSVWLAGVETQYF. The chain has TRBV30 and TRBJ2-5; 10 bases are shared with TRBD2. V was clipped by 0 bases and J by 5 bases; unmatched bases: 6. CDR3 length: 15 amino acids. Germline V gene lookup returns CDR1 GTSNPN and CDR2 SVGIG (reference sequence).

V usage is TRBV4-1 and J usage is TRBJ1-3; TRBD1 matches 7 bases. In germline, CDR1 is MGHRA, CDR2 YSYEKL. The CDR3 loop spans 15 amino acids. The V gene end was trimmed by 5 bases and the J gene end by 4 bases; junction bases not matched to a gene: 8. The CDR3 bases are TGCGCCAGCAGCAATAAAGACAGGGAAGGAAACACCATATATTTT. Translated, it gives CASSNKDREGNTIYF.

The CDR3 is CASSSRDRVNQPQHF. The CDR3 nucleotides are TGTGCCAGCAGCAGCCGGGACAGGGTGAATCAGCCCCAGCATTTT. This chain links TRBV2 with TRBJ1-5; 9 bases map to TRBD1. Germline assignment: CDR1 SNHLY and CDR2 FYNNEI. V gave up 6 bases and J gave up 4 bases; unmatched junction bases: 7. The CDR3 covers 15 residues.

This sequence joins TRBV3-1 (or the pseudogene TRBV3-2) and TRBJ2-7; tentative D call: TRBD2 (6 bases). The CDR3 length is 14 residues. Germline V lookup: CDR1 LGHDT, CDR2 YNNKEL (reference sequence). V lost 2 bases to trimming and J lost 6 bases, with 14 bases between them. CDR3 sequence: CASSQSGGLGEQYF. CDR3 nucleotides: TGTGCCAGCAGCCAATCCGGGGGATTGGGCGAGCAGTACTTC.

The chain employs TRBV30 and TRBJ2-7, with 7 bases identical to TRBD2. Germline V gene lookup returns CDR1 GTSNPN and CDR2 SVGIG (reference sequence). The CDR3 contains 13 residues. V was pared by 4 bases and J by 5 bases, with 8 bases of the junction left unmatched. In nucleotides, the CDR3 is TGTGCCTGGACGGCCGGGGGGTTCGACGAGCAGTACTTC. It translates to CAWTAGGFDEQYF.

In DNA, the CDR3 is TGTGCCAGCAGCCCCCATCGAGCGACCCAAGAGACCCAGTACTTC. Translated, it gives CASSPHRATQETQYF. The chain recombines TRBV11-3 with TRBJ2-5; the D is unclear. Germline CDR1 SGHNT, CDR2 YENEEA. This CDR3 has 15 amino acids. V lost 5 bases and J 1 base, leaving 14 bases between the germline ends. Full variable domain (rest looked up from reference TRBV11-3 and TRBJ2-5): EAGVVQSPRYKIIEKKQPVAFWCNPISGHNTLYWYLQNLGQGPELLIRYENEEAVDDSQLPKDRFSAERLKGVDSTLKIQPAELGDSAVYLCASSPHRATQETQYFGPGTRLLVL.